A selection of T cell receptor beta chains follows, all from one sample in a study of blood T cell repertoires in COVID-19. Method: immunoSEQ multiplex PCR; TCRdb's copy keeps in-frame clones and lacks some. The sample lists fewer than 400,000 clones; approximately 85% were seen once. Input material: PBMCs or T cells enriched from blood (not recorded which). The receptors shown here come from a young man who had recovered from COVID-19. CDR3s include the opening cysteine and the closing phenylalanine or tryptophan. The order of the fields is clone size, D gene, V gene, J gene, CDR3 protein, CDR3 DNA. D genes are given only for firm matches. Not all rows give a size; the values are once, few, many and, for expanded clones, a class.

>.|.|TRBV12-5|TRBJ2-7
CASGRIIGGSYEQYF
TGTGCTAGTGGCCGAATTATAGGAGGGAGCTACGAGCAGTACTTC
>.|.|TRBV14|TRBJ1-2
CASSLLGGASINYGYTF
TGTGCCAGCAGCCTCCTTGGGGGGGCTTCCATTAACTATGGCTACACCTTC
>.|.|TRBV27|TRBJ1-1
CASRRQGRGWTEAFF
TGTGCCAGCCGTAGGCAGGGTAGGGGGTGGACTGAAGCTTTCTTT
>.|.|TRBV7-2|TRBJ2-5
CASSPYRNRHWETQYF
TGTGCCAGCAGCCCTTATCGGAACAGGCATTGGGAGACCCAGTACTTC
>.|.|TRBV19|TRBJ2-1
CASSIRAGNSYNEQFF
TGTGCCAGTAGTATCCGCGCGGGGAACTCCTACAATGAGCAGTTCTTC
>.|.|TRBV10-3|TRBJ2-5
CAISETLEETQYF
TGTGCCATCAGTGAGACTTTAGAAGAGACCCAGTACTTC
>.|.|TRBV12-5|TRBJ1-2
CASAPLRGENGYTF
TGTGCTAGTGCCCCCCTCCGGGGAGAGAATGGCTACACCTTC
>.|.|TRBV6-2/TRBV6-3|TRBJ2-1
CASSPPTEFQVLEQFF
TGTGCCAGCAGTCCGCCGACAGAGTTCCAGGTTCTGGAGCAGTTCTTC
>.|TRBD1|TRBV3-1/TRBV3-2|TRBJ1-2
CASSSRRTGANYGYTF
TGTGCCAGCAGCTCCAGGAGGACAGGGGCAAACTATGGCTACACCTTC
>.|.|TRBV7-7|TRBJ2-7
CASRIKGAEQYF
TGTGCTAGCAGGATTAAAGGAGCCGAGCAGTACTTC
>.|TRBD1|TRBV19|TRBJ1-1
CASTLQGASTEAFF
TGTGCCAGTACTTTACAGGGGGCGTCCACTGAAGCTTTCTTT
>once|.|TRBV18|TRBJ1-1
CASSPSWGADTEAFF
TGTGCCAGCTCACCCTCTTGGGGCGCTGACACTGAAGCTTTCTTT
>few|TRBD1|TRBV6-6|TRBJ1-2
CASRTGGGQGTYGYTF
TGTGCCAGCAGAACAGGGGGGGGACAGGGAACCTATGGCTACACCTTC
>.|TRBD1|TRBV7-6|TRBJ1-1
CASSPKDRGLRAFF
TGTGCCAGCAGCCCTAAAGACAGGGGGCTGAGAGCTTTCTTT
>.|TRBD1|TRBV2|TRBJ1-1
CASRADRASGTEAFF
TGTGCCAGCAGAGCGGACAGGGCCTCCGGCACTGAAGCTTTCTTT
>.|.|TRBV9|TRBJ2-7
CASSVAPAGEQYF
TGTGCCAGCAGCGTAGCACCCGCGGGCGAGCAGTACTTC
>.|.|TRBV13|TRBJ1-2
CASSLRGYGYTF
TGTGCCAGCAGCTTAAGAGGTTACGGCTACACCTTC
>once|.|TRBV4-3|TRBJ1-6
CASSVSSYNSPLHF
TGCGCCAGCAGCGTTAGCTCCTATAATTCACCCCTCCACTTT
>.|TRBD1|TRBV19|TRBJ1-3
CASSPGQALSGNTIYF
TGTGCCAGTAGTCCGGGACAGGCCCTCTCTGGAAACACCATATATTTT
>.|TRBD2|TRBV11-1|TRBJ2-7
CASSLGLAGGPGRQYF
TGTGCCAGCAGCTTAGGACTAGCGGGGGGGCCGGGACGGCAGTACTTC
>few|.|TRBV27|TRBJ1-1
CASSHRDKSTEAFF
TGTGCCAGCAGTCACCGGGACAAGAGCACTGAAGCTTTCTTT
>.|TRBD1|TRBV19|TRBJ1-2
CASTRLDRDYGYTF
TGTGCCAGTACCCGCCTGGACAGGGATTATGGCTACACCTTC
>.|TRBD1|TRBV6-5|TRBJ2-3
CASSRTGNTDTQYF
TGTGCCAGCAGTCGGACAGGGAACACAGATACGCAGTATTTT
>.|TRBD2|TRBV27|TRBJ2-2
CASSLLFRGGSTGELFF
TGTGCCAGCAGTTTATTATTTCGGGGGGGCAGCACCGGGGAGCTGTTTTTT
>.|.|TRBV3-1/TRBV3-2|TRBJ1-5
CASSQNPGMPQHF
TGTGCCAGCAGCCAAAATCCGGGAATGCCCCAGCATTTT
>.|TRBD1|TRBV5-8|TRBJ2-2
CASSPWTGSVELFF
TGTGCCAGCAGCCCCTGGACAGGGTCAGTGGAGCTGTTTTTT
>.|.|TRBV5-1|TRBJ2-1
CASSFVGYGSNEQFF
TGCGCCAGCAGCTTCGTTGGGTACGGGAGCAATGAGCAGTTCTTC
>.|.|TRBV7-6|TRBJ1-6
CASSLETGKNSPLHF
TGTGCCAGCAGCTTAGAAACAGGGAAGAATTCACCCCTCCACTTT
>.|TRBD1|TRBV4-1|TRBJ2-5
CASSQGGDRGPWGQETQYF
TGCGCCAGCAGCCAGGGGGGGGACAGGGGACCCTGGGGCCAAGAGACCCAGTACTTC